One T cell receptor beta chain is described in this entry. These data are taken from a study of cytomegalovirus exposure and HLA in healthy donors. Germline CDR1 and CDR2: MNHEY and SMNVEV (reference sequence). The CDR3 sequence is 17 residues long. V shed 4 bases and J shed 0 bases, with 19 bases lying between them. The PCR was carried out with 60 Vbeta primers and 13 Jbeta primers. The assay was immunoSEQ multiplex PCR, and TCRdb's table has in-frame clones only and misses some. The sample contains approximately 120,000 clones, 70% to 80% of which appear only once. The clonotype comes from a woman in her fifties or sixties in good health and CMV-seropositive. The sequencing input was PBMCs. The chain links TRBV27 to TRBJ2-7, with D perhaps matching TRBD2 (5 bases). The CDR3 region is CASSSGWRAASSYEQYF. DNA for the CDR3: TGTGCCAGCAGTTCGGGGTGGCGAGCGGCGAGCTCCTACGAGCAGTACTTC.